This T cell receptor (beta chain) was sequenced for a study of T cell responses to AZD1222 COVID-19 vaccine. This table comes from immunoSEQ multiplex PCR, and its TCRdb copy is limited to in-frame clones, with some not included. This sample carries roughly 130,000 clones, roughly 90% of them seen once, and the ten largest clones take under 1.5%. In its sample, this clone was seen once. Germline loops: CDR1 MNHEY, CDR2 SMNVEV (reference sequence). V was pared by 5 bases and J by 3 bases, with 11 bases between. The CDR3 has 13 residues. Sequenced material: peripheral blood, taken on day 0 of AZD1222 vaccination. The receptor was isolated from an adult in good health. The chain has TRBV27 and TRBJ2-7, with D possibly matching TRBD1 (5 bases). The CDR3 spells CASSTHRGYEQYF. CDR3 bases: TGTGCCAGCAGTACACATAGGGGCTACGAGCAGTACTTC.